The 29 T cell receptor beta chains below were found in one sample sequenced in a study of blood T cells in healthy people across ages. Combining a sample-barcoded 5' primer with a J-beta primer mix, a second PCR ran for roughly 7 to 12 cycles. One entry per CDR3 protein results from TCRdb running MiXCR on the 5' RACE reads. The sample has 750,000 to 850,000 distinct CDR3 sequences; more than 20% are singletons. Another study also made use of these data, one on T cells of mothers and their children.

What was sequenced was blood. All receptors come from a boy between 10 and 17 years old in good health.

This clonotype was counted between two and nine times. The chain recombines TRBV20-1 with TRBJ1-4; D perhaps matches TRBD1 (6 bases). Trimming removed 0 bases at V and 7 bases at J, with 15 bases between. Per germline, CDR1 DFQATT and CDR2 SNEGSKA (reference sequence). The CDR3 consists of 15 residues. CDR3 residues: CSARDRGGAGEKLFF. DNA for the CDR3: TGCAGTGCTAGAGATCGCGGGGGCGCGGGTGAAAAACTGTTTTTT.

The chain combines TRBV5-1 with TRBJ2-5; perhaps TRBD2 as D (6 bases). Germline V gives CDR1 SGHRS, CDR2 YFSETQ. V was cut by 4 bases and J by 2 bases, with 9 bases left in between. The CDR3 runs to 13 residues. The CDR3 DNA reads as TGCGCCAGCAGCATGAGCGGGCAAGAGACCCAGTACTTC. It specifies CASSMSGQETQYF.

In this sample, this clonotype turned up many times. The chain recombines TRBV29-1 with TRBJ2-3, with a possible D match to TRBD2 (5 bases). The length of the CDR3 is 19 residues. Germline CDR1 SQVTM, CDR2 ANQGSEA. The ends were cut back, 6 bases at V and 4 bases at J, with 32 bases in the middle. This CDR3 reads CSVALVRRLSRFPPDTQYF. Written as DNA, the CDR3 is TGCAGCGTCGCACTCGTCCGGAGACTAAGTAGATTCCCCCCAGATACGCAGTATTTT.

The chain carries TRBV4-3 and TRBJ2-7; 7 bases match TRBD2. The V segment lost 0 bases and the J segment 1 base; nucleotides outside the gene matches: 3. Germline CDR1 LGHNA, CDR2 YSLEER. CDR3 length: 15 amino acids. The CDR3: CASSQEAGASYEQYF. CDR3 coding DNA: TGCGCCAGCAGCCAAGAGGCGGGAGCTTCCTACGAGCAGTACTTC.

This clonotype was recorded a few times. V gene TRBV29-1 combines with J gene TRBJ2-7; 7 nucleotides match TRBD1. Germline V CDR1 and CDR2: SQVTM, ANQGSEA. The CDR3 totals 13 residues. The ends lost 1 base at V and 2 bases at J; junction bases unmatched: 2. CDR3 residues: CSVEAQGAYEQYF. The CDR3 coding sequence is TGCAGCGTTGAAGCGCAGGGGGCCTACGAGCAGTACTTC.

The chain recombines TRBV7-9 with TRBJ2-3; no firm D call. The V gene's germline CDR1 is SEHNR and CDR2 FQNEAQ (reference sequence). V gave up 7 bases and J gave up 4 bases, with 6 bases separating them. CDR3 length: 11 amino acids. CDR3 in amino acids: CASTQADTQYF. The CDR3 region has the DNA TGTGCCAGCACCCAGGCAGATACGCAGTATTTT.

This clonotype showed up just a few times. The V gene is TRBV11-1, the J gene TRBJ2-1, with TRBD2 as a possible D gene (7 bases). Germline V lookup: CDR1 SGHAT, CDR2 FQDESV (reference sequence). This CDR3 has 16 amino acids. V lost 5 bases, J lost 9 bases, and 23 bases lay in between. The CDR3 spells CASSNERDTIVREQFF. The CDR3 DNA reads as TGTGCCAGCAGCAACGAGCGGGACACCATTGTCCGTGAGCAGTTCTTC.

This chain connects TRBV9 to TRBJ1-4, with TRBD1 identical over 7 bases. The length of the CDR3 is 15 residues. In germline, CDR1 is SGDLS, CDR2 YYNGEE. The J segment lost 7 bases and the V segment lost 3 bases, leaving 9 bases of the junction unmatched. CDR3 residues: CASSGDQGGREKLFF. CDR3 bases: TGTGCCAGCAGCGGCGATCAGGGGGGGCGTGAAAAACTGTTTTTT.

The V and J genes are TRBV7-2 and TRBJ2-7; TRBD1 might be the D (6 bases). V lost 4 bases, J lost 3 bases, and 13 bases lay in between. CDR1 and CDR2 (germline): SGHTA, FQGNSA. The CDR3 runs 14 residues. CDR3 sequence (DNA): TGTGCCAGCAGCTCTGACAGGCGGAACTACGAGCAGTACTTC. Its protein is CASSSDRRNYEQYF.

This chain links TRBV29-1 with TRBJ1-1; no clear D. The CDR3 length is 13 residues. Per germline, CDR1 SQVTM and CDR2 ANQGSEA. The V gene lost 1 base and the J gene lost 0 bases, with 6 bases spanning the gap. In DNA form, the CDR3 reads TGCAGCGTTGAAGTGGGCATGAACACTGAAGCTTTCTTT. This sequence encodes CSVEVGMNTEAFF. The full variable domain, completed using reference TRBV29-1 and TRBJ1-1, is SAVISQKPSRDICQRGTSLTIQCQVDSQVTMMFWYRQQPGQSLTLIATANQGSEATYESGFVIDKFPISRPNLTFSTLTVSNMSPEDSSIYLCSVEVGMNTEAFFGQGTRLTVV.

As concerns this clonotype: An end of the junction differs from the germline gene, which may be a read error. The J gene is TRBJ1-1, the V gene TRBV3-1, with 9 bases lining up with TRBD1. Germline CDR1 and CDR2: LGHDT and YNNKEL (reference sequence). The CDR3 contains 11 residues. The CDR3 DNA follows: TGTGCCAGAAGCCAAGGACAGGGGGCTTTCTTT. This encodes CARSQGQGAFF.

The chain links TRBV20-1 to TRBJ1-4; D remains ambiguous. V was shortened by 0 bases and J by 6 bases, with 14 bases between the two germline ends. This CDR3 has 15 amino acids. The germline CDR1 and CDR2 sequences are DFQATT and SNEGSKA (reference sequence). In DNA form, the CDR3 reads TGCAGTGCTAGAGATCGGGCCCTTGGGGATGAAAAACTGTTTTTT. It translates to CSARDRALGDEKLFF.

The V gene is TRBV6-2 or TRBV6-3, the J gene TRBJ2-1; 9 nucleotides align to TRBD1. This CDR3 is 13 amino acids long. The germline CDR1 and CDR2 sequences are MNHEY and SVGEGT. Trimming at V came to 5 bases and at J to 5 bases, leaving 1 base not matched to a gene. Written as DNA, the CDR3 is TGTGCCAGCAGTGGGACAGGGAACAATGAGCAGTTCTTC. Translation: CASSGTGNNEQFF.

The chain is built from TRBV28 and TRBJ2-7; 7 positions agree with TRBD1. Trimming cost V 5 bases and J 1 base; bases outside gene matches: 11. Germline V gene sequence: CDR1 MDHEN, CDR2 SYDVKM. CDR3 length: 16 residues. The CDR3 sequence: CASSRPYDRVSYEQYF. As DNA, the CDR3 is TGTGCCAGCAGTCGGCCCTACGACAGGGTGTCCTACGAGCAGTACTTC. Combining the CDR3 with reference TRBV28 and TRBJ2-7 gives the whole variable domain DVKVTQSSRYLVKRTGEKVFLECVQDMDHENMFWYRQDPGLGLRLIYFSYDVKMKEKGDIPEGYSVSREKKERFSLILESASTNQTSMYLCASSRPYDRVSYEQYFGPGTRLTVT.

The rearrangement links TRBV7-2 to TRBJ2-5; no clear D gene. Germline V gene data show CDR1 as SGHTA and CDR2 as FQGNSA. Trimming removed 5 bases from V and 4 bases from J, with 11 bases in between. This CDR3 is 13 amino acids long. Here the CDR3 reads CASSRVQSETQYF. The CDR3 region has the DNA TGTGCCAGCAGCCGGGTCCAGTCAGAGACCCAGTACTTC.

Many counts were recorded for this clonotype. Relative to the germline gene, one junction end is altered; a read error may explain this. CDR3: CASSSSGANVLTF. CDR3 nucleotide sequence: TGCGCCAGCAGCAGCTCTGGGGCCAACGTCCTGACTTTC. The chain uses TRBV12-3 or TRBV12-4 and TRBJ2-6; no definite D call. The CDR3 runs 13 residues.

The V call is TRBV28, the J call TRBJ1-2, with D perhaps matching TRBD1 (6 bases). CDR1 and CDR2 (germline): MDHEN, SYDVKM. Trimming removed 3 bases from V and 2 bases from J, with 13 bases in between. The CDR3 has 15 residues. CDR3 protein: CASSLIPDRNYGYTF. The CDR3 DNA reads as TGTGCCAGCAGTTTGATCCCGGACAGAAACTATGGCTACACCTTC.

The chain joins TRBV7-9 to TRBJ2-5; TRBD1 aligns across 8 bases. Per the germline V gene, CDR1 is SEHNR and CDR2 is FQNEAQ (reference sequence). The CDR3 extends over 16 amino acids. The junction had 9 bases not matched to a gene; V was cut back by 2 bases and J by 4 bases. The CDR3 DNA follows: TGTGCCAGCAGCTTAACGCCGGCCAGGGGGCGAGAGACCCAGTACTTC. Amino acids: CASSLTPARGRETQYF. The full variable domain, in which reference TRBV7-9 and TRBJ2-5 provide the parts outside the CDR3, is DTGVSQNPRHKITKRGQNVTFRCDPISEHNRLYWYRQTLGQGPEFLTYFQNEAQLEKSRLLSDRFSAERPKGSFSTLEIQRTEQGDSAMYLCASSLTPARGRETQYFGPGTRLLVL.

This clonotype was detected a few times. The V call is TRBV2, the J call TRBJ2-7, with 7 nucleotides matching TRBD2. J gave up 6 bases and V 1 base, and 9 bases lay outside the gene matches. The CDR3 contains 15 residues. Germline CDR1 is SNHLY and CDR2 is FYNNEI. The CDR3: CASSEEVGRESEQYF. CDR3 in DNA: TGTGCCAGCAGTGAAGAGGTCGGGCGGGAGTCCGAGCAGTACTTC.

There are a few counts of this clonotype. The genes are TRBV3-1 and TRBJ2-1; D assignment may be TRBD1 or TRBD2 (5 bases each). Gene TRBJ2-7 matches the end of the DNA better, so the J call may be wrong. Germline CDR1 LGHDT, CDR2 YNNKEL (reference sequence). This CDR3 is 16 amino acids long. CDR3 sequence: CASSQAVGVGSYEQYF. The DNA of the CDR3 is TGTGCCAGCAGCCAAGCGGTGGGGGTAGGCTCCTACGAGCAGTACTTC.

This clonotype turned up a few times. The chain has TRBV4-3 and TRBJ1-2; D remains ambiguous. The CDR3 runs 13 residues. V was clipped by 1 base and J by 4 bases, with 7 bases between them. Germline CDR1 is LGHNA and CDR2 is YSLEER. The chain's CDR3 is CASSQARSYGYTF. The DNA of the CDR3 is TGCGCCAGCAGCCAAGCCAGGAGCTATGGCTACACCTTC.

This clonotype came up a few times. V is TRBV29-1 and J is TRBJ2-5; D gene uncertain. CDR3 size: 12 residues. V lost 3 bases, J lost 4 bases, and 9 bases lay in between. Germline CDR1 is SQVTM and CDR2 is ANQGSEA. In nucleotides, the CDR3 is TGCAGCGTTGAGGTGCCCCCAGAGACCCAGTACTTC. Amino acids: CSVEVPPETQYF.

This clonotype came up a few times. The V call is TRBV24-1, the J call TRBJ1-2; 7 bases agree with TRBD1. The CDR3 contains 13 residues. Germline lookup yields CDR1 KGHDR and CDR2 SFDVKD. V lost 4 bases and J lost 4; bases outside the gene matches: 2. The CDR3 DNA reads TGTGCCACCAGTGACCGGACAGGCTATGGCTACACCTTC. Residues: CATSDRTGYGYTF.

The chain joins TRBV30 to TRBJ2-5; 7 bases match TRBD1. V lost 5 bases and J lost 5; bases outside the gene matches: 26. This CDR3 region has 19 residues. Per germline, CDR1 GTSNPN and CDR2 SVGIG (reference sequence). CDR3 nucleotide sequence: TGTGCCTGGGTTAGAGCCGGGACAGATTATTTGGGTGTAGGGGAGACCCAGTACTTC. Encoded protein: CAWVRAGTDYLGVGETQYF.

The gene calls are TRBV20-1 and TRBJ2-1; no clear D. Trimming removed 0 bases at V and 2 bases at J, with 14 bases between. This CDR3 contains 16 residues. Germline V gives CDR1 DFQATT, CDR2 SNEGSKA (reference sequence). The CDR3 DNA reads as TGCAGTGCTAGAGATCGGAGCCAGGAAGCCTACAATGAGCAGTTCTTC. Translating gives CSARDRSQEAYNEQFF.

The table lists this clonotype with a few counts. The rearrangement links TRBV9 to TRBJ2-5; maybe TRBD1 (5 bases). The J call may be mistaken, given a closer DNA end match to TRBJ2-1. Germline CDR1 reads SGDLS; CDR2 reads YYNGEE. This CDR3 contains 16 residues. CDR3 coding DNA: TGTGCCAGCAGCGTAGTTGAAGGGGCTAGGACCAATGAGCAGTTCTTC. Translation gives CASSVVEGARTNEQFF.

The chain has TRBV6-2 or TRBV6-3 and TRBJ2-2; D ambiguous. The CDR3 is made up of 15 amino acids. V dropped 4 bases and J dropped 1 base, with 10 bases sitting between them. Germline CDR1 MNHEY, CDR2 SVGEGT. Here the CDR3 reads CASSSFDKNTGELFF. DNA for the CDR3: TGTGCCAGCAGTTCCTTCGACAAGAACACCGGGGAGCTGTTTTTT.

The chain combines TRBV9 with TRBJ2-1; TRBD2 might be the D (7 bases). The CDR3 sequence is 16 residues long. Trimming cost V 4 bases and J 8 bases, with 22 bases left between them. The germline V gene encodes CDR1 SGDLS and CDR2 YYNGEE. The CDR3 nucleotides read TGTGCCAGCAGCACCCTTGGGGGGGGGCGTGGGGATGAGCAGTTCTTC. Translating gives CASSTLGGGRGDEQFF.

Only a few counts were recorded for this clonotype. The chain couples TRBV12-3 or TRBV12-4 to TRBJ1-5; no firm D call. This CDR3 spans 14 amino acids. Trimming cost V 5 bases and J 4 bases, with 12 bases left between them. CDR3 amino acids: CASSGYMGNQPQHF. CDR3 sequence (DNA): TGTGCCAGCAGTGGTTATATGGGTAATCAGCCCCAGCATTTT.